These T cell receptor beta chains were read from a single sample in a study of blood T cell repertoires in COVID-19. Clones were sequenced by immunoSEQ multiplex PCR, and TCRdb holds only the in-frame ones, with some missing. The sample lists some 46,000 clones, over 70% occurring once. The sample consisted of peripheral blood. The origin of the receptors is a human donor in a cohort sampled during active COVID-19. Both conserved end residues are part of each CDR3. A D gene is named only where the DNA matches it firmly. Part of the rows lack a size; the others show once, few, many or a class for expanded clones.

TRBJ2-5 | - | 13 | - | TRBV12-5 | CASLGVESVSQYF | TGTGCTAGCCTAGGGGTCGAATCCGTATCCCAGTACTTC
TRBJ1-2 | - | 12 | - | TRBV9 | CASSPLKGWYTF | TGTGCCAGCAGCCCCTTGAAGGGGTGGTACACCTTC
TRBJ2-1 | TRBD2 | 15 | - | TRBV7-9 | CASSILTGTSNEQFF | TGTGCCAGCAGCATTCTCACCGGGACTAGCAATGAGCAGTTCTTC
TRBJ1-2 | - | 14 | - | TRBV9 | CASSAREGDYGYTF | TGTGCCAGCAGCGCCAGGGAGGGGGACTATGGCTACACCTTC
TRBJ2-3 | - | 16 | - | TRBV11-1 | CASSSQAGASTDTQYF | TGTGCCAGCAGCTCCCAAGCAGGGGCCTCCACAGATACGCAGTATTTT
TRBJ2-7 | - | 15 | - | TRBV18 | CASSPGRASSYEQYF | TGTGCCAGCTCACCTGGGCGGGCAAGCTCCTACGAGCAGTACTTC
TRBJ1-2 | - | 14 | - | TRBV28 | CASSAPGFNYGYTF | TGTGCCAGCAGCGCCCCAGGATTCAACTATGGCTACACCTTC
TRBJ2-1 | - | 12 | - | TRBV9 | CASSEAVNEQFF | TGTGCCAGCAGCGAAGCGGTAAATGAGCAGTTCTTC
TRBJ2-3 | - | 14 | - | TRBV5-4 | CASSSSGGTDTQYF | TGTGCCAGCAGCTCGTCGGGGGGCACAGATACGCAGTATTTT
TRBJ2-3 | - | 17 | - | TRBV9 | CASSVGLTMTSTDTQYF | TGTGCCAGCAGCGTAGGACTCACGATGACCTCCACAGATACGCAGTATTTT
TRBJ1-1 | - | 13 | - | TRBV7-4 | CASSLQENTEAFF | TGTGCCAGCAGCCTACAGGAGAACACTGAAGCTTTCTTT
TRBJ1-6 | - | 18 | - | TRBV21-1 | CASSSVPGCTKKNSPLHF | TGTGCCAGCAGCTCGGTCCCAGGATGTACGAAAAAGAATTCACCCCTCCACTTT
TRBJ1-2 | TRBD1 | 15 | - | TRBV3-1/TRBV3-2 | CASSQDGRGLLGYTF | TGTGCCAGCAGCCAAGATGGCAGGGGGCTTCTTGGCTACACCTTC
TRBJ2-1 | TRBD2 | 16 | - | TRBV27 | CASRRTSGTSYNEQFF | TGTGCCAGCAGACGGACTAGCGGGACTTCCTACAATGAGCAGTTCTTC
TRBJ1-1 | - | 15 | - | TRBV10-3 | CATAGEWGPNTEAFF | TGTGCCACCGCGGGTGAGTGGGGTCCGAACACTGAAGCTTTCTTT
TRBJ2-7 | TRBD1 | 13 | once | TRBV3-1/TRBV3-2 | CASSHLQGYEQYF | TGTGCCAGCAGCCACCTACAGGGGTACGAGCAGTACTTC
TRBJ2-3 | - | 14 | - | TRBV24-1 | CATSDLFLSDTQYF | TGTGCCACCAGTGATTTGTTTCTAAGCGATACGCAGTATTTT
TRBJ2-7 | TRBD2 | 15 | - | TRBV28 | CASRPSGRAVGEQYF | TGTGCCAGCAGACCTAGCGGGAGGGCCGTTGGGGAGCAGTACTTC
TRBJ1-4 | TRBD1 | 15 | - | TRBV5-5 | CASSSGQVANEKLFF | TGTGCCAGCAGCTCTGGACAGGTAGCTAATGAAAAACTGTTTTTT
TRBJ1-4 | TRBD1 | 14 | - | TRBV27 | CASSSGTGGEKLFF | TGTGCCAGCAGCTCCGGGACAGGGGGTGAAAAACTGTTTTTT
TRBJ1-6 | - | 15 | - | TRBV5-6 | CASSLGQTHNSPLHF | TGTGCCAGCAGCTTGGGACAGACACATAATTCACCCCTCCACTTT
TRBJ2-1 | TRBD2 | 14 | - | TRBV7-2 | CASSPRLAVHEQFF | TGTGCCAGCAGCCCTCGCCTAGCGGTACATGAGCAGTTCTTC
TRBJ2-1 | TRBD1 | 16 | - | TRBV19 | CASSIKGQGRYNEQFF | TGTGCCAGTAGTATTAAGGGACAGGGTCGGTACAATGAGCAGTTCTTC
TRBJ2-7 | - | 13 | - | TRBV12-3/TRBV12-4 | CASSFRGWDEQYF | TGTGCCAGCAGTTTTAGAGGTTGGGACGAGCAGTACTTC
TRBJ2-3 | - | 15 | - | TRBV7-2 | CASSLERAITDTQYF | TGTGCCAGCAGCTTGGAGCGGGCCATCACAGATACGCAGTATTTT
TRBJ2-1 | TRBD1 | 14 | - | TRBV11-2 | CASSIGQGYNEQFF | TGTGCCAGCAGCATTGGACAGGGATACAATGAGCAGTTCTTC
TRBJ1-4 | TRBD1 | 14 | - | TRBV5-4 | CASSLQGADEKLFF | TGTGCCAGCAGCCTTCAGGGGGCCGATGAAAAACTGTTTTTT
TRBJ2-1 | - | 11 | - | TRBV21-1 | CARGSWGRKFF | TGTGCCAGGGGTTCGTGGGGGAGGAAGTTCTTC
TRBJ1-2 | TRBD1 | 15 | - | TRBV4-1 | CASSQDGQGLYGYTF | TGCGCCAGCAGCCAAGATGGACAGGGCTTGTATGGCTACACCTTC
TRBJ1-5 | - | 14 | - | TRBV25-1 | CASSETGLGQPQHF | TGTGCCAGCAGTGAAACAGGGTTGGGTCAGCCCCAGCATTTT
TRBJ2-1 | TRBD2 | 15 | - | TRBV7-8 | CASSRTRSPYNEQFF | TGTGCCAGCAGCCGGACTAGGTCTCCCTACAATGAGCAGTTCTTC
TRBJ2-3 | TRBD2 | 19 | - | TRBV7-3 | CASSLTGLAGDYHTDTQYF | TGTGCCAGCAGCTTAACGGGACTAGCGGGAGACTACCACACAGATACGCAGTATTTT
TRBJ2-1 | - | 19 | - | TRBV30 | CAWSHVGTPLFPGWDEQFF | TGTGCCTGGAGTCACGTGGGGACTCCACTGTTCCCTGGGTGGGATGAGCAGTTCTTC
TRBJ2-7 | TRBD1 | 14 | once | TRBV5-1 | CASSPGRQGVEQYF | TGCGCCAGCAGCCCAGGGAGACAGGGGGTCGAGCAGTACTTC
TRBJ2-7 | - | 13 | - | TRBV19 | CASSIGRGYEQYF | TGTGCCAGTAGTATAGGGAGGGGTTACGAGCAGTACTTC
TRBJ2-3 | TRBD2 | 17 | - | TRBV7-3 | CASSLNLAGGPGDTQYF | TGTGCCAGCAGCCTGAATCTAGCGGGAGGGCCGGGAGATACGCAGTATTTT
TRBJ1-1 | - | 16 | - | TRBV25-1 | CASSESGLHMNTEAFF | TGTGCCAGCAGTGAATCAGGGCTTCACATGAACACTGAAGCTTTCTTT
TRBJ2-7 | - | 18 | - | TRBV12-1 | CASSWPGGGGRKTYEQYF | TGTGCCAGCAGCTGGCCCGGTGGTGGCGGGAGGAAGACCTACGAGCAGTACTTC
TRBJ2-2 | TRBD2 | 17 | - | TRBV6-2/TRBV6-3 | CASSYSSTGGFTGELFF | TGTGCCAGCAGTTACTCGAGTACGGGAGGGTTCACCGGGGAGCTGTTTTTT
TRBJ2-4 | TRBD2 | 14 | - | TRBV9 | CASSPGRVKNIQYF | TGTGCCAGCAGCCCAGGGAGGGTGAAAAACATTCAGTACTTC
TRBJ1-1 | TRBD1 | 13 | - | TRBV11-3 | CASSYDRGTEAFF | TGTGCCAGCAGCTACGACAGGGGGACTGAAGCTTTCTTT
TRBJ2-5 | - | 16 | - | TRBV2 | CASSERETGPPETQYF | TGTGCCAGCAGTGAGAGAGAAACAGGGCCCCCAGAGACCCAGTACTTC
TRBJ2-2 | TRBD2 | 16 | - | TRBV24-1 | CATAGTSGKNTGELFF | TGTGCCACCGCTGGGACTAGCGGGAAGAACACCGGGGAGCTGTTTTTT
TRBJ1-5 | TRBD1 | 14 | - | TRBV19 | CASISDRGGQPQHF | TGTGCCAGTATCTCGGACAGGGGCGGGCAGCCCCAGCATTTT
TRBJ2-5 | - | 15 | once | TRBV15 | CATSRDPGDQETQYF | TGTGCCACCAGCAGAGATCCGGGGGACCAAGAGACCCAGTACTTC
TRBJ2-7 | - | 13 | - | TRBV6-5 | CASRPGGLYEQYF | TGTGCCAGCAGACCCGGGGGGCTCTACGAGCAGTACTTC
TRBJ2-7 | - | 15 | - | TRBV4-1 | CASSPGAGSSYEQYF | TGCGCCAGCAGCCCGGGCGCGGGGAGCTCCTACGAGCAGTACTTC
TRBJ2-7 | - | 14 | - | TRBV10-2 | CASSESPRVGEQYF | TGCGCCAGCAGTGAGTCTCCCAGGGTAGGGGAGCAGTACTTC
TRBJ2-6 | - | 15 | - | TRBV5-1 | CASSSTVSGANVLTF | TGCGCCAGCAGCTCGACAGTATCTGGGGCCAACGTCCTGACTTTC
TRBJ1-2 | - | 14 | - | TRBV19 | CASTPGANNYGYTF | TGTGCCAGTACCCCGGGAGCAAATAACTATGGCTACACCTTC
TRBJ1-2 | TRBD1 | 14 | - | TRBV5-1 | CASTGQGPNYGYTF | TGCGCCAGTACCGGACAGGGACCTAACTATGGCTACACCTTC
TRBJ2-1 | TRBD1 | 15 | - | TRBV27 | CASSPGTGGYNEQFF | TGTGCCAGCAGCCCCGGGACAGGGGGCTATAATGAGCAGTTCTTC
TRBJ1-5 | - | 15 | few | TRBV6-2/TRBV6-3 | CASSSHLGASQPQHF | TGTGCCAGCAGTTCCCATCTTGGGGCCTCTCAGCCCCAGCATTTT
TRBJ2-7 | TRBD2 | 15 | - | TRBV6-4 | CASSEGLAEVYEQYF | TGTGCCAGCAGTGAGGGACTAGCGGAAGTCTACGAGCAGTACTTC
TRBJ1-4 | - | 16 | once | TRBV7-9 | CASSLEGGATNEKLFF | TGTGCCAGCAGCTTAGAAGGCGGTGCAACTAATGAAAAACTGTTTTTT
TRBJ1-1 | - | 13 | - | TRBV27 | CASKTQVHAEAFF | TGTGCCAGCAAAACACAGGTTCACGCTGAAGCTTTCTTT
TRBJ2-7 | - | 11 | few | TRBV19 | CATADLYEQYF | TGTGCCACCGCGGACTTATACGAGCAGTACTTC
TRBJ2-2 | - | 15 | - | TRBV5-1 | CASSLELTGTGELFF | TGCGCCAGCAGCTTGGAGCTAACGGGTACCGGGGAGCTGTTTTTT
TRBJ2-7 | TRBD1 | 15 | - | TRBV2 | CASSDLGTGAYEQYF | TGTGCCAGCAGTGATCTTGGGACAGGAGCCTACGAGCAGTACTTC